These T cell receptor beta chains were read from a single sample in a study of T cell responses to AZD1222 COVID-19 vaccine. This table comes from immunoSEQ multiplex PCR, and its TCRdb copy is limited to in-frame clones, with some not included. The data hold 170,000 or so clones, with about nine tenths observed a single time. Sequences were derived from peripheral blood, sampled on day 0 of AZD1222 vaccination. All receptors derive from an adult in good health. CDR3s include the opening cysteine and the closing phenylalanine or tryptophan. Each record gives: CDR3 DNA, CDR3 protein, clone size, J gene, D gene, V gene. D genes are given only for firm matches. Size is stated for part of the rows, as once, few or many counts, or as a class when the clone is expanded.

DNA: TGTGCCAGCAGCGTTGGAGGGGCAGGAGTCAACACTGAAGCTTTCTTT
CDR3: CASSVGGAGVNTEAFF
size: -
J: TRBJ1-1
D: -
V: TRBV9

DNA: TGTGCCAGCAGGTCTACGGGACAGCCTAATGAAAAACTGTTTTTT
CDR3: CASRSTGQPNEKLFF
size: -
J: TRBJ1-4
D: TRBD1
V: TRBV7-6

DNA: TGTGCCAGTGTACCGGAGCCGCCCCCGCGGGAAGCTTTCTTT
CDR3: CASVPEPPPREAFF
size: once
J: TRBJ1-1
D: -
V: TRBV19

DNA: TGCGCCAGCAGCCTCCAACTGGATAATGAGCAGTTCTTC
CDR3: CASSLQLDNEQFF
size: -
J: TRBJ2-1
D: -
V: TRBV4-1

DNA: TGTGCCAGCAGTGCCTGGACTAGCGGGACCACAGATACGCAGTATTTT
CDR3: CASSAWTSGTTDTQYF
size: -
J: TRBJ2-3
D: TRBD2
V: TRBV2

DNA: TGTGCCACCAGTGAGGCTAGCGGGCCCGACCACAATGAGCAGTTCTTC
CDR3: CATSEASGPDHNEQFF
size: -
J: TRBJ2-1
D: TRBD2
V: TRBV24-1

DNA: TGTGCCAGCAGTTTATCAGGGGAGGCCTATGGCTACACCTTC
CDR3: CASSLSGEAYGYTF
size: -
J: TRBJ1-2
D: -
V: TRBV28

DNA: TGTGCCAGCAGCTCCTCCTATGGGACTAGCGGTGGAGACGAGCAGTACTTC
CDR3: CASSSSYGTSGGDEQYF
size: -
J: TRBJ2-7
D: TRBD2
V: TRBV7-9

DNA: TGTGCCTGGAACTCTGGCACAGATACGCAGTATTTT
CDR3: CAWNSGTDTQYF
size: -
J: TRBJ2-3
D: -
V: TRBV30

DNA: TGTGCCAGCAGCCCATCGGGACAGCTTAACACTGAAGCTTTCTTT
CDR3: CASSPSGQLNTEAFF
size: -
J: TRBJ1-1
D: TRBD1
V: TRBV7-3

DNA: TGTGCCAGCAGTTTGTATCCCGGGACTAGCAAGAGGACCCAGTACTTC
CDR3: CASSLYPGTSKRTQYF
size: -
J: TRBJ2-5
D: TRBD2
V: TRBV28

DNA: TGTGCCAGCAGCTACCAACAGGTTAGGAATTCACCCCTCCACTTT
CDR3: CASSYQQVRNSPLHF
size: -
J: TRBJ1-6
D: -
V: TRBV5-6

DNA: TGTGCCAGCAGCACCCGGGGAGGGCGCATTAAAGAGACCCAGTACTTC
CDR3: CASSTRGGRIKETQYF
size: -
J: TRBJ2-5
D: TRBD2
V: TRBV7-2

DNA: TGTGCCAGCAGCCAAAGACTACCTACCTACGAGCAGTACTTC
CDR3: CASSQRLPTYEQYF
size: -
J: TRBJ2-7
D: -
V: TRBV4-2

DNA: TGTGCCAGCTCACCACTAGTAACGAGGACTGCAGGAAACACCATATATTTT
CDR3: CASSPLVTRTAGNTIYF
size: -
J: TRBJ1-3
D: -
V: TRBV18

DNA: TGTGCCAGCAGGGCTCGGGACAGCGGAACCTACGAGCAGTACTTC
CDR3: CASRARDSGTYEQYF
size: -
J: TRBJ2-7
D: TRBD1
V: TRBV6-5

DNA: TGTGCCAGCAGTCTCGACAGGTGGAACACTGAAGCTTTCTTT
CDR3: CASSLDRWNTEAFF
size: -
J: TRBJ1-1
D: -
V: TRBV5-5

DNA: TGTGCCAGCAGCCTACAGGGGGACCCCCGAGAGACCCAGTACTTC
CDR3: CASSLQGDPRETQYF
size: -
J: TRBJ2-5
D: TRBD1
V: TRBV9

DNA: TGTGCCACCAGTGATTTCGGGCGGGGGAGCTCCTACAATGAGCAGTTCTTC
CDR3: CATSDFGRGSSYNEQFF
size: once
J: TRBJ2-1
D: TRBD2
V: TRBV24-1

DNA: TGTGCCAGCAGCCCCCTGGCTAGCTCAATAACTAATGAGCAGTTCTTC
CDR3: CASSPLASSITNEQFF
size: -
J: TRBJ2-1
D: -
V: TRBV7-3

DNA: TGTGCCAGCAGCTCGGTGTCCGCGGGGACCCCAGGGGCCTACGAGCAGTACTTC
CDR3: CASSSVSAGTPGAYEQYF
size: -
J: TRBJ2-7
D: -
V: TRBV11-2

DNA: TGTGCCAACCCTCGGAATGAGCAGTTCTTC
CDR3: CANPRNEQFF
size: -
J: TRBJ2-1
D: -
V: TRBV5-3

DNA: TGCAGCGCCGTGTTTCGGGACAAAAGCTTCTATGGCTACACCTTC
CDR3: CSAVFRDKSFYGYTF
size: -
J: TRBJ1-2
D: -
V: TRBV29-1

DNA: TGTGCCAGCAGTCGGGACAGCTACACCGGGGAGCTGTTTTTT
CDR3: CASSRDSYTGELFF
size: -
J: TRBJ2-2
D: TRBD1
V: TRBV6-2/TRBV6-3

DNA: TGTGCCAGCAGTTTATTGGGCTCTGGCTACACCTTC
CDR3: CASSLLGSGYTF
size: -
J: TRBJ1-2
D: -
V: TRBV28

DNA: TGCGCCAGCAGCTTCCCTAGCGGGGCTAGCACAGATACGCAGTATTTT
CDR3: CASSFPSGASTDTQYF
size: -
J: TRBJ2-3
D: TRBD2
V: TRBV5-1

DNA: TGTGCCAGCAGCTTAGGAAAGTGGCTAGCCGGCTACAATGAGCAGTTCTTC
CDR3: CASSLGKWLAGYNEQFF
size: -
J: TRBJ2-1
D: -
V: TRBV13

DNA: TGTGCCAGCAGCTTAGCTGTTATGGGGGTAGGTGGCTACACCTTC
CDR3: CASSLAVMGVGGYTF
size: -
J: TRBJ1-2
D: -
V: TRBV11-2

DNA: TGTGCCAGCAGCTTGGGCCCAATCTATGGCTACACCTTC
CDR3: CASSLGPIYGYTF
size: -
J: TRBJ1-2
D: -
V: TRBV27

DNA: TGCGCCAGCAGCCGATCCGGACAGGGCACCGACGAGCAGTACTTC
CDR3: CASSRSGQGTDEQYF
size: -
J: TRBJ2-7
D: TRBD1
V: TRBV4-1